Described below is a single T cell receptor (beta chain) sequence and its context. What it binds is not known. PCR primers comprised 60 Vbeta and 13 Jbeta primers. Produced via immunoSEQ multiplex PCR; TCRdb's table is partial and in-frame only. The sample carries 130,000 to 150,000 clones, approximately 68% recorded once. The sample belongs to a study of cytomegalovirus exposure and HLA in healthy donors. Study-level findings and limits: A later analysis linked a missense DCLRE1C variant to TCR beta V- and J-gene trimming. Roughly uniform depth of sequencing across donors was assumed in presence/absence analyses. The investigators catalogued 150 to 200 TCR beta chains as cytomegalovirus-associated.

The TCR originated in a man aged 60 to 75 in good health and CMV-seronegative. Specimen: PBMCs.

CDR3 residues: CASSLRTGLFNSPLHF. The CDR3, as DNA: TGTGCCAGCAGTTTAAGGACAGGCCTCTTTAATTCACCCCTCCACTTT. This sequence joins TRBV28 and TRBJ1-6; 7 bases map to TRBD1. CDR3 length: 16 amino acids. Germline assignment: CDR1 MDHEN and CDR2 SYDVKM. J gave up 6 bases and V 2 bases, and 7 bases lay outside the gene matches. The variable domain in full, completed from reference TRBV28 and TRBJ1-6, reads DVKVTQSSRYLVKRTGEKVFLECVQDMDHENMFWYRQDPGLGLRLIYFSYDVKMKEKGDIPEGYSVSREKKERFSLILESASTNQTSMYLCASSLRTGLFNSPLHFGNGTRLTVT.